This TCR beta chain was documented in a study of CXCR3-negative and CXCR3-positive naive CD8 T cells. Regarding the study as a whole: Similar TRBV-TRBJ usage characterized naive CXCR3-negative and CXCR3-positive cells; memory cells differed. Cryopreservation partially lowered CXCR3 expression, so most assays used fresh PBMCs. In both naive subsets diversity was comparably high, whereas memory CD8+ cells showed much lower diversity.

The CDR3 consists of 14 residues. CDR1 is SQVTM and CDR2 is ANQGSEA in the germline V gene. A word on this clonotype: Antigen specificity is unknown.

It was by 5' RACE with UMI labels that the TRB cDNA libraries were prepared. Each CDR3 protein gets one entry in TCRdb, which reprocessed the 5' RACE reads and gives no DNA. This sample contains tens of thousands of distinct CDR3 sequences. Specimen: memory CD8+ T cells from blood. The chain uses TRBV29-1 and TRBJ1-2. The receptor comes from a human donor in good health. Some clones in this sample may be carry-over from other donors' samples. This chain's CDR3 is CSVATPDGDYGYTF.